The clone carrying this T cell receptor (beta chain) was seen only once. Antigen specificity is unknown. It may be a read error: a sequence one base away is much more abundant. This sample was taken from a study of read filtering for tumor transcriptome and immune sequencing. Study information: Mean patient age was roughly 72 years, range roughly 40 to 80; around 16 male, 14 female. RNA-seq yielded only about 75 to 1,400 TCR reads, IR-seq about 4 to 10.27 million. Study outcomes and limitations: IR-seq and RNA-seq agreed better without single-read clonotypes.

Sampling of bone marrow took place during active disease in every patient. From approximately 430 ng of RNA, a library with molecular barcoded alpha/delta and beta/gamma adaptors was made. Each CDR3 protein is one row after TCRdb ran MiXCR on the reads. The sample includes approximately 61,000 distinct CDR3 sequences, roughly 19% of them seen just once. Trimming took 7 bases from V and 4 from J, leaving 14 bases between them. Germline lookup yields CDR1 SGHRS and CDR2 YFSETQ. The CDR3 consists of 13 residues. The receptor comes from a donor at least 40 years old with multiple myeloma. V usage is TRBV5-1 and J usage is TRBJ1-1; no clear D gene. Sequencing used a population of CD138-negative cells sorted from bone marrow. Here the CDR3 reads CASAINLSTEAFF. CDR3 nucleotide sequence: TGCGCCAGCGCCATTAATTTGAGCACTGAAGCTTTCTTT.